This T cell receptor beta chain was retrieved from a study of shared clonotypes between healthy human individuals. About the research overall: The donor pool was made up of a couple of women and a few men aged 18 to 49. Three plates were used per donor for CD4 naive, three for CD4 memory, two for CD8 naive and one for CD8 memory.

The ends were cut back, 0 bases at V and 13 bases at J, with 13 bases in the middle. CDR1 DFQATT and CDR2 SNEGSKA come from the germline V gene (reference sequence). CDR3 length: 11 residues. Replicate sorted-subset PCRs were loaded with 150 to 200 ng DNA, 29,000 or so T cell genomes. In the original workflow: As immunoSEQ supplied junction-only sequences (without quality scores), filtering differed. Assay: immunoSEQ multiplex PCR; the TCRdb copy retains only in-frame clones and omits some. From that table come the V and J calls and clone size; the DNA was used to work out D and trimming. The table records hundreds of thousands of clones, roughly 70% of them present only once.

This sequence was found in a woman in her 30s in good health. J is TRBJ2-7 and V is TRBV20-1; D not certain. The source material was memory CD4+ T cells sorted from blood. Regarding subset: CD45RA-negative fraction. The CDR3 region has the DNA TGCAGTGCTAGAGATGCCCAGACCCCCTACTTC. Translation gives CSARDAQTPYF.